This TCR beta chain was observed in a study of ipilimumab plus nivolumab after autologous stem cell transplantation. The overall study: The DLBCL group included primary refractory and relapsed cases.

The germline gives CDR1 SGHTA, CDR2 FQGNSA. Trimming left V 4 bases short and J 10 bases short, with 18 bases between. This CDR3 has 14 amino acids. Libraries were prepared by immunoSEQ multiplex PCR; TCRdb keeps only in-frame clonotypes and omits some of them. The sample carries 9,500 to 15,000 clones, approximately 70% recorded once. Study-level results: Per the authors, repertoire, Treg and microbiota data justify further study.

In the case of this clone: Its antigen is not known.

This TCR was recovered from a male donor with diffuse large B-cell lymphoma. This sequence joins TRBV7-2 and TRBJ2-3, with a tentative D call TRBD2 (6 bases). The sample was PBMCs, taken in a trial of ipilimumab plus nivolumab as post-transplant consolidation. Written as DNA, the CDR3 is TGTGCCAGCAGCTCCTCAGGCGTGGGGAGGTCGCAGTATTTT. Its protein is CASSSSGVGRSQYF.